The clone carrying this T cell receptor beta chain was found a few times. The CDR3 totals 16 residues. V was shortened by 10 bases and J by 4 bases, with 23 bases between the two germline ends. Per germline, CDR1 ENHRY and CDR2 SYGVKD. Clinical symptoms, serum thyroxine and TRAb, thyroid ultrasound and orbital computed tomography were used for the diagnoses. These data originate in a study of T cells in Graves' hyperthyroidism and ophthalmopathy. Researchers took RNA transcripts and amplified the TCR beta CDR3 regions from them. RT-PCR in the first round (using the HTBI primer set) targeted the TCR CDR3. Using its own MiXCR run on the multiplex PCR reads, TCRdb lists one record per CDR3 protein. The sample consists of some 600,000 distinct CDR3 sequences, 46% of them appearing once.

The chain has TRBV10-3 and TRBJ1-5, with D perhaps TRBD1 (5 bases). Input material: peripheral blood or thyroid tissue (not recorded which). The source is a woman aged 18-29 years with Graves' hyperthyroidism. For the CDR3, the DNA is TGTGCCAGCAGCTTGTTGGAAGGGGCAGGGAATCAGCCCCAGCATTTT. Protein sequence: CASSLLEGAGNQPQHF.